This entry concerns a single TCR beta chain. No cognate antigen has been identified for it. Qualities for individual bases were not recorded, and no much larger clone is one base off. The entry originates in a study of blood T cell repertoires in COVID-19 (dated by TCRdb to 2020 to 2021). A note on the overall study: Samples from collaborators originated in the United States, Italy and Spain and spanned both the acute and convalescent phases of COVID-19. The material from the prospective study consisted of cDNA or gDNA derived from T cells, B-cell-depleted T cells, or PBMCs. The sample metadata nearly always contained a de-identified subject ID, COVID-19 status, age in years and sex. The samples were drawn from the first 160 participants of the ongoing ImmuneRACE study and from 950 to 1,500 subjects provided by 6 global collaborators. The dataset comprised deeply sampled blood TCRbeta repertoires from subjects exposed to, actively infected with, or recovered from COVID-19. HLA class I and class II types, where available, came from metadata supplied by the sample provider rather than from assay-based typing. The repertoires were made available in a free public database intended to serve as a resource for research on the immune response to SARS-CoV-2. Study-wide findings and limitations: How much clinical and demographic metadata was included differed by source and by participant, and the metadata was provided uncurated.

From its cysteine to its phenylalanine, the CDR3 spans 14 amino acids. Of all the DNA, just the CDR3 is kept, 42 bases in frame from base 1. CDR1 LGHDT and CDR2 YNNKEL are derived from the germline V gene (reference sequence). Deletion took 3 bases off V and 4 bases off J, with a span of 10 bases between the germline ends. One collaborating source in Seattle enrolled patients during active infection and followed them longitudinally through the course of disease. The collaborating institutions used their own protocols to collect whole blood in K2EDTA tubes. Collaborator samples were shipped for TCRbeta analysis as frozen whole blood, isolated PBMCs, or DNA extracted from either sample type. TCRbeta CDR3 regions were amplified from genomic DNA by means of the immunoSEQ Assay, a bias-controlled multiplex PCR. Per the authors' processing: The number of nucleated cells in each sample was estimated by amplification of reference gene primers within the assay. To quantify the absolute abundance of each unique TCRbeta CDR3 rearrangement, sequence reads were collapsed and filtered. Productive Simpson clonality was computed per sample as the square root of Simpson's diversity index over productive rearrangements. TCRdb carries this immuneACCESS record with in-frame sequences only. Its versions omit some clonotypes, under half of them owing to an unresolved V gene in the studies checked, with the rest unexplained. From that table come the V and J calls and clone size; the DNA was used to work out D and trimming. The sample table contains some 70,000 clones; only one count was recorded for less than 90% of them. The leading ten clones occupy more than 10% of the sample.

The rearranged chain carries TRBV3-1 (or the pseudogene TRBV3-2) and TRBJ1-5; there is no confident call for the D gene. Material for sequencing was peripheral blood. The receptor was derived from a man in his forties or fifties with COVID-19, enrolled during active disease. The DNA is as follows: TGTGCCAGCAGCCACCGGGAAATTAATCAGCCCCAGCATTTT. It is translated as CASSHREINQPQHF.